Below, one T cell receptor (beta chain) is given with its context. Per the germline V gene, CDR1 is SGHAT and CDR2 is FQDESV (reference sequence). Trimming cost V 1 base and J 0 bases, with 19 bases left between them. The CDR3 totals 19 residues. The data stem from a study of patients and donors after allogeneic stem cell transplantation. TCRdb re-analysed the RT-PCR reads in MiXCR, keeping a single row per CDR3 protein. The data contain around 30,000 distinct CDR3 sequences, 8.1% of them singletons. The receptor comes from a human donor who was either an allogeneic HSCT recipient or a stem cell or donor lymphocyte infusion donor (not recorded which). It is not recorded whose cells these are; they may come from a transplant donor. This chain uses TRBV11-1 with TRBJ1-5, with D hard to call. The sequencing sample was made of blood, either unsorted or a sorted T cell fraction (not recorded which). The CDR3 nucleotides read TGTGCCAGCAGCTTAGGAGTGGGGTCCGTGACCTATAGCAATCAGCCCCAGCATTTT. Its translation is CASSLGVGSVTYSNQPQHF. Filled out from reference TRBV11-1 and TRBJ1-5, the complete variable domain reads EAEVAQSPRYKITEKSQAVAFWCDPISGHATLYWYRQILGQGPELLVQFQDESVVDDSQLPKDRFSAERLKGVDSTLKIQPAELGDSAMYLCASSLGVGSVTYSNQPQHFGDGTRLSIL.